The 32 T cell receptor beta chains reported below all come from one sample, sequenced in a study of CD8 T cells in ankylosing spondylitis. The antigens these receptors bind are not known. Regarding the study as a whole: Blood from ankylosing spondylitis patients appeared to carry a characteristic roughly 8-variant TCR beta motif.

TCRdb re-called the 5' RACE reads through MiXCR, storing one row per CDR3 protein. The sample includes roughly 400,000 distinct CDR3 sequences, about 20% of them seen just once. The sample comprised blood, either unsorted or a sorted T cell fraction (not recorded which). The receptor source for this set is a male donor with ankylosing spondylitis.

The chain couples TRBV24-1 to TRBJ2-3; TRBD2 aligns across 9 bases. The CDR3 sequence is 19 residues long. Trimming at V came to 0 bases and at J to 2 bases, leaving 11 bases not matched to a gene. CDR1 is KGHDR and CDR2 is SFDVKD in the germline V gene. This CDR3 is CATSDLGSAGGPFTDTQYF. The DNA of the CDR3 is TGTGCCACCAGTGATTTGGGTTCGGCGGGAGGGCCTTTCACAGATACGCAGTATTTT.

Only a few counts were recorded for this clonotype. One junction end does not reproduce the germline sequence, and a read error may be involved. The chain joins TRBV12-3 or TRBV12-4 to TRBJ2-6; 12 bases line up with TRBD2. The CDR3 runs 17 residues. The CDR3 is CASSLAGGSSGANVLTF. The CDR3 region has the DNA TGTGCCAGCAGTCTAGCGGGAGGGAGCTCTGGGGCCAACGTCCTGACTTTC.

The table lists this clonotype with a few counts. CDR3 region: CASSLGRPTRYTEAFF. The CDR3 DNA reads as TGCGCCAGCAGCTTGGGTAGACCCACCCGATACACTGAAGCTTTCTTT. This chain links TRBV5-1 with TRBJ1-1; D is unresolved. Trimming removed 0 bases from V and 3 bases from J, with 15 bases in between. The CDR3 length is 16 residues. CDR1 and CDR2 from the germline V gene are SGHRS and YFSETQ.

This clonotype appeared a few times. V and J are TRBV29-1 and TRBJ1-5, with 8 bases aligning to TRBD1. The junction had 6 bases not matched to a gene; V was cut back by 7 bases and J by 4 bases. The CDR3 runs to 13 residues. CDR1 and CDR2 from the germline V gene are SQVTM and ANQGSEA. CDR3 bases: TGCAGCGCAGGGGGCTTTCGGAATCAGCCCCAGCATTTT. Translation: CSAGGFRNQPQHF.

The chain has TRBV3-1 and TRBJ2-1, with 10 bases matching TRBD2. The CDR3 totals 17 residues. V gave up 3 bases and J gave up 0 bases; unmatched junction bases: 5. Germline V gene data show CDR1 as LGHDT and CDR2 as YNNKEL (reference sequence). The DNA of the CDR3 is TGTGCCAGCAGCCAGGGACTAGCGACGAGCTCCTACAATGAGCAGTTCTTC. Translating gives CASSQGLATSSYNEQFF.

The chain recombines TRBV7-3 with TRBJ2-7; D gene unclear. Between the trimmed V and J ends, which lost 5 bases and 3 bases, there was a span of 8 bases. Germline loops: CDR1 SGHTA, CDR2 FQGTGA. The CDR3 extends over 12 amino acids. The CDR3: CASSPNNYEQYF. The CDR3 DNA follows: TGTGCCAGCAGCCCCAACAACTACGAGCAGTACTTC.

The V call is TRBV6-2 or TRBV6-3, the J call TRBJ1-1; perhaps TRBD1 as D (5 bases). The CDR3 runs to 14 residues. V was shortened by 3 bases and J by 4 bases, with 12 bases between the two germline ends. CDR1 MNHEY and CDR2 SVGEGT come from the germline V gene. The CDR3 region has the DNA TGTGCCAGCAGTTATATTGTGGGGACCACTGAAGCTTTCTTT. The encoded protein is CASSYIVGTTEAFF.

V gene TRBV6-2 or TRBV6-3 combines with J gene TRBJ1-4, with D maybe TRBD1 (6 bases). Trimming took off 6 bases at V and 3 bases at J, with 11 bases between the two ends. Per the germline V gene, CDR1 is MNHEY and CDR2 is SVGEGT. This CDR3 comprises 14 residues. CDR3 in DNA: TGTGCCAGCAGAGGGGGGAGGTCTAATGAAAAACTGTTTTTT. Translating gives CASRGGRSNEKLFF.

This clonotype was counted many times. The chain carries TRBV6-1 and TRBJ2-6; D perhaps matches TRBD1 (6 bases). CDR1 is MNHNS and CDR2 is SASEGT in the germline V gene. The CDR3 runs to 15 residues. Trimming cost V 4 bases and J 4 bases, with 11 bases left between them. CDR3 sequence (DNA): TGTGCCAGCAGTGGGAACAGGGCCGGGGCCAACGTCCTGACTTTC. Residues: CASSGNRAGANVLTF.

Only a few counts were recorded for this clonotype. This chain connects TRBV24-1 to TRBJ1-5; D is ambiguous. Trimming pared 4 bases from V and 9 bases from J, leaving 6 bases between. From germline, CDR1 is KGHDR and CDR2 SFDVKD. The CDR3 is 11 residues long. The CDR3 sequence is CATSDPRPQHF. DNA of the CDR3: TGTGCCACCAGTGACCCCAGGCCCCAGCATTTT.

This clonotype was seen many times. This chain's CDR3 is CASSPTSRVYGYTF. CDR3 DNA: TGTGCCAGCAGCCCCACATCCCGAGTCTATGGCTACACCTTC. The rearrangement links TRBV7-3 to TRBJ1-2; no clear D gene. CDR1 SGHTA and CDR2 FQGTGA come from the germline V gene. V shed 5 bases and J shed 4 bases, with 14 bases lying between them. The CDR3 covers 14 residues.

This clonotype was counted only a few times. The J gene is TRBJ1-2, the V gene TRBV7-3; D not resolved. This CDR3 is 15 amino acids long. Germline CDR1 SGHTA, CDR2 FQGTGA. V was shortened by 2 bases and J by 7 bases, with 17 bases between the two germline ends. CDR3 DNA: TGTGCCAGCAGCTTAGCGGCCGGTCCACAAGGTGGCTACACCTTC. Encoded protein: CASSLAAGPQGGYTF.

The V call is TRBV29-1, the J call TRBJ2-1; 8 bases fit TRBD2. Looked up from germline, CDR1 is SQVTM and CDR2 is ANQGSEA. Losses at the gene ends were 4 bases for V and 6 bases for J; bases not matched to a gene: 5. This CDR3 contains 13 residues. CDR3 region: CSVGAGVSNEQFF. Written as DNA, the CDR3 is TGCAGCGTTGGAGCGGGAGTCAGCAATGAGCAGTTCTTC.

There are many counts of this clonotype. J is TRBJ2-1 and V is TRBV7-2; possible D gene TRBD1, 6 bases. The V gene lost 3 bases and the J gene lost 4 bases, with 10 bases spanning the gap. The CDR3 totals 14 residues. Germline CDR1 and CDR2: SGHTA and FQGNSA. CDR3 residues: CASSFGQLYNEQFF. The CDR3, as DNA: TGTGCCAGCAGCTTTGGACAGTTGTACAATGAGCAGTTCTTC.

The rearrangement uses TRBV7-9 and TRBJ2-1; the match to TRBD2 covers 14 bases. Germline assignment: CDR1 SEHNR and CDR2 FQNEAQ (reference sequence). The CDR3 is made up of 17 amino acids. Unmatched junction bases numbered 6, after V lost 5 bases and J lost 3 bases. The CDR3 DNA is TGTGCCAGCAGCACTCCCGGGACTAGCGGGAGCTACAATGAGCAGTTCTTC. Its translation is CASSTPGTSGSYNEQFF. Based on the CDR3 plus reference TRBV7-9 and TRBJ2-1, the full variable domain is DTGVSQNPRHKITKRGQNVTFRCDPISEHNRLYWYRQTLGQGPEFLTYFQNEAQLEKSRLLSDRFSAERPKGSFSTLEIQRTEQGDSAMYLCASSTPGTSGSYNEQFFGPGTRLTVL.

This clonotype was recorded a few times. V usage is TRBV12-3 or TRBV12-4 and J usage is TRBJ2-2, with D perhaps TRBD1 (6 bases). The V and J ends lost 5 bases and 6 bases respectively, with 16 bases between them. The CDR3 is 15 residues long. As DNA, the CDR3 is TGTGCCAGCAGTCCGTCACAGGGTCGGGCCGGGGAGCTGTTTTTT. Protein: CASSPSQGRAGELFF.

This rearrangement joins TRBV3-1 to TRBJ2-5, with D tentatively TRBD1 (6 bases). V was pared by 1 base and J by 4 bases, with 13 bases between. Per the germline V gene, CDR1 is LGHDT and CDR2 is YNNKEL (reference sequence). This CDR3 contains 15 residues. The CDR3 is CASSQVGRGGETQYF. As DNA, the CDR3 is TGTGCCAGCAGCCAAGTCGGCAGGGGTGGAGAGACCCAGTACTTC.

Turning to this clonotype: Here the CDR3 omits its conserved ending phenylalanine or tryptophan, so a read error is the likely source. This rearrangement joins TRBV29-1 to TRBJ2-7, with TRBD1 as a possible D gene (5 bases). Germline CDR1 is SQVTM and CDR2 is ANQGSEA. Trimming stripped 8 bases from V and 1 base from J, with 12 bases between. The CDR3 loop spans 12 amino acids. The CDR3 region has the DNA TGCAGCCATAGACAGCTTTCCTACGAGCAGTACTCC. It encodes CSHRQLSYEQYS.

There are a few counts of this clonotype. CDR3 DNA: TGTGCCATCAGACAGGAAACTAGGGCGGATACGCAGTATTTT. Translation: CAIRQETRADTQYF. The rearrangement uses TRBV10-3 and TRBJ2-3; D may match TRBD1 or TRBD2 (5 bases each). Germline V gene lookup returns CDR1 ENHRY and CDR2 SYGVKD. The CDR3 consists of 14 residues. The V and J ends lost 6 bases and 6 bases respectively, with 16 bases between them.

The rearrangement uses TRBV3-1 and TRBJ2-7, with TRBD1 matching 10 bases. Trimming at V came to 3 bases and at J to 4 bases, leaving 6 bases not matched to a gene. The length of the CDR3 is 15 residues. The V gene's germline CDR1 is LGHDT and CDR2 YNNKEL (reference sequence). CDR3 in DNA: TGTGCCAGCAGCCACACCCCGGGACAGGGGTACGAGCAGTACTTC. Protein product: CASSHTPGQGYEQYF.

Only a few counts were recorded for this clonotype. The CDR3 spells CSAKPRRVNTEAFF. The DNA for the CDR3 is TGCAGTGCCAAACCACGCAGGGTAAACACTGAAGCTTTCTTT. The chain links TRBV20-1 to TRBJ1-1; maybe TRBD1 (5 bases). The CDR3 length is 14 residues. In germline, CDR1 is DFQATT, CDR2 SNEGSKA (reference sequence). The ends were cut back, 6 bases at V and 2 bases at J, with 16 bases in the middle.

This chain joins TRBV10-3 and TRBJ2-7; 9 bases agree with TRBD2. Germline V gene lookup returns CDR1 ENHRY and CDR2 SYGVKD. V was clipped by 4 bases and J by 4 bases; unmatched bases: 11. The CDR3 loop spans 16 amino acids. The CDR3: CAISAITAGGVYEQYF. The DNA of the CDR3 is TGTGCCATCAGTGCCATCACAGCGGGAGGTGTTTACGAGCAGTACTTC.

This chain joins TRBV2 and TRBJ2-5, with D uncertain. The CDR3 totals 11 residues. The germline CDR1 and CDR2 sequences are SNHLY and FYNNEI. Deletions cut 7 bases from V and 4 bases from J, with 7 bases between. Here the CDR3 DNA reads TGTGCCAGCACGGAGCTAGAGACCCAGTACTTC. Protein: CASTELETQYF.

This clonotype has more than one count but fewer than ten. The CDR3, as DNA: TGTGCCAGCAGCTTATCCGGGAGGGAGAATGAGCAGTTCTTC. As protein: CASSLSGRENEQFF. The V and J genes are TRBV7-3 and TRBJ2-1; TRBD2 matches 8 bases. The germline CDR1 and CDR2 sequences are SGHTA and FQGTGA. The CDR3 runs to 14 residues. After removal of 2 bases from V and 7 bases from J, the junction contained 4 bases not matched to a gene.

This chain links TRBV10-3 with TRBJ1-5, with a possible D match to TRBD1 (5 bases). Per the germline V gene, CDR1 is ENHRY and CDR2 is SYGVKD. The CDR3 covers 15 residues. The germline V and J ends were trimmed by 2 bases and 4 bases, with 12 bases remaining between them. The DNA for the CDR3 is TGTGCCATCAGTGAGCACCAAGCAGGGAATCAGCCCCAGCATTTT. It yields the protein CAISEHQAGNQPQHF.

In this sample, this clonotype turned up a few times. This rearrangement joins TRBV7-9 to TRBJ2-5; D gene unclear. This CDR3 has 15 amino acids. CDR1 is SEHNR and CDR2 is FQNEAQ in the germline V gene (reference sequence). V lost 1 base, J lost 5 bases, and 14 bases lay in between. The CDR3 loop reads CASSLGTRRLETQYF. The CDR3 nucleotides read TGTGCCAGCAGCTTAGGGACCCGAAGATTGGAGACCCAGTACTTC.

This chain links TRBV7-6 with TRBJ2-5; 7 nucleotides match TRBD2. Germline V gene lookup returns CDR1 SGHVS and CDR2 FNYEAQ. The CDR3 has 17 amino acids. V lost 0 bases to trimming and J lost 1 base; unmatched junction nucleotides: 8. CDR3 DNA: TGTGCCAGCAGCTTAGCCCCCGGGGGGACTGGCCAAGAGACCCAGTACTTC. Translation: CASSLAPGGTGQETQYF.

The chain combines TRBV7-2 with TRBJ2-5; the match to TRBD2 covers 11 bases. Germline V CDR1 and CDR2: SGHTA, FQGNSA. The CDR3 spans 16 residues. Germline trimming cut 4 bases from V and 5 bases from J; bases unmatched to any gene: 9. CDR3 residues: CASSSNSGRALETQYF. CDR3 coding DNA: TGTGCCAGCAGCTCAAATAGCGGGAGGGCCCTGGAGACCCAGTACTTC.

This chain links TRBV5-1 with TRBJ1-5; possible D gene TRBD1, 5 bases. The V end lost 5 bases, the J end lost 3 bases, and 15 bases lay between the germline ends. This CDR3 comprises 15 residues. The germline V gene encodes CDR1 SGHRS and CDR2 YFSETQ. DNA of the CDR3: TGCGCCAGCAGAATCGGGACGGTGAACAATCAGCCCCAGCATTTT. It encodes CASRIGTVNNQPQHF.

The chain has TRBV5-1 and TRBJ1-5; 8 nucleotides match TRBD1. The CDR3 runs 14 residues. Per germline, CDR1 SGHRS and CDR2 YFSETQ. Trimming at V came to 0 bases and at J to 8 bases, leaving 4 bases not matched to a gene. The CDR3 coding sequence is TGCGCCAGCAGCTTGGGACAGGGGATGAAGCCCCAGCATTTT. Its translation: CASSLGQGMKPQHF. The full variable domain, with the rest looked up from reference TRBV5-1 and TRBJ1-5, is KAGVTQTPRYLIKTRGQQVTLSCSPISGHRSVSWYQQTPGQGLQFLFEYFSETQRNKGNFPGRFSGRQFSNSRSEMNVSTLELGDSALYLCASSLGQGMKPQHFGDGTRLSIL.

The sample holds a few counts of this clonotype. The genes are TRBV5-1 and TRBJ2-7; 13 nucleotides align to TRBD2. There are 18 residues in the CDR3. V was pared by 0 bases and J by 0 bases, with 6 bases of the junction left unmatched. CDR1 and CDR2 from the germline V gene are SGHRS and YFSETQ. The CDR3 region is CASSLATSGRVFSYEQYF. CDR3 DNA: TGCGCCAGCAGCTTGGCTACTAGCGGGAGGGTGTTCTCCTACGAGCAGTACTTC.

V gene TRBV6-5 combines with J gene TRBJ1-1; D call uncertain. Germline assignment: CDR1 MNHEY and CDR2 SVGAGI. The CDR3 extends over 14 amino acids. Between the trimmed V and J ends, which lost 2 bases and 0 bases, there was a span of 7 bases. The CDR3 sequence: CASSYITVNTEAFF. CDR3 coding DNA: TGTGCCAGCAGTTACATCACAGTGAACACTGAAGCTTTCTTT.